This TCR beta chain was recovered during a study of cytomegalovirus exposure and HLA in healthy donors. V dropped 4 bases and J dropped 3 bases, with 19 bases sitting between them. The CDR3 is made up of 17 amino acids. Germline-derived CDR1 and CDR2 are WSHSY and SAAADI. Amplification used 60 Vbeta primers and 13 Jbeta primers. Data came from immunoSEQ multiplex PCR; TCRdb stores just in-frame clones and leaves some out. The sample yields fewer than 300,000 clones, about four fifths seen once. The TCR was taken from a girl aged 2 to 9 in good health and CMV-seronegative. The chain uses TRBV10-2 and TRBJ2-4; no definite D call. Sequencing was done on a sample of PBMCs. This chain's CDR3 is CASSGKIYNSDKNIQYF. The CDR3 region has the DNA TGCGCCAGCAGTGGAAAAATATATAACAGTGACAAAAACATTCAGTACTTC.